What follows describes a single T cell receptor (beta chain). Its antigen is not identified. These data come from a study of shared clonotypes between healthy human individuals. Findings of the study overall: Sequencing depth was predicted to influence how clonotypes are shared among donors.

Here immunoSEQ multiplex PCR was the method, and the copy in TCRdb shows in-frame clones only, minus some. The sample lists a few million clones; 85% to 95% were seen once. The junction had 11 bases not matched to a gene; V was cut back by 6 bases and J by 7 bases. The CDR3 is 15 residues long. CDR1 MNHNY and CDR2 SVGAGI come from the germline V gene (reference sequence). Input material: naive CD4+ T cells from PBMCs. Described subset: CD45RA+ positively selected. This TCR came from a young man in good health. Some clones in this sample may be carry-over from other donors' samples. J is TRBJ2-2 and V is TRBV6-6; 7 bases align to TRBD1. The CDR3 sequence is CASRPERGLGGELFF. In nucleotides, the CDR3 is TGTGCCAGCAGGCCCGAGAGGGGGCTTGGCGGGGAGCTGTTTTTT.